Below, one TCR beta chain is given with its context. Antigen: not known. This sample is part of a study of T cell repertoires in aging, cancer and after chemotherapy. Study-level findings and limits: Rebound thymic output was suggested by rising median generation probability during chemotherapy in each cancer cohort.

The CDR3 is made up of 13 amino acids. V was trimmed by 6 bases and J by 2 bases, leaving 9 bases between them. From germline, CDR1 is MNHNS and CDR2 SASEGT. Multiplex touch-down PCR with TRB-A/B primers amplified rearranged V-D-J TRB sequences. TCRdb reanalysed the multiplex PCR reads using MiXCR and keeps one entry per CDR3 protein. The sample yields roughly 9,000 distinct CDR3 sequences, about two fifths seen once. The template was genomic DNA from peripheral blood, not RNA. The clonotype originates from a human donor with a solid tumor. What was sequenced was blood. The chain employs TRBV6-1 and TRBJ2-3, with a weak D call TRBD2 (5 bases). The CDR3 sequence is CASSTRDTDTQYF. The CDR3 bases are TGTGCCAGCAGCACACGGGACACAGATACGCAGTATTTT.